Listed here are 19 T cell receptor beta chains from one sample, sequenced in a study of graft-versus-host responses after intestinal transplantation. The data were produced by immunoSEQ multiplex PCR, yet TCRdb's version contains in-frame clones alone and is incomplete. Here the sample spans 99,000 or so clones, roughly 83% being singletons. The sequences come from PBMCs, collected 255 days after intestinal transplant. The receptors were gathered from a human patient who received an intestinal transplant, so some T cells may come from the graft donor.

This clone appeared a few times. The genes are TRBV27 and TRBJ2-1, with TRBD2 identical over 11 bases. In germline, CDR1 is MNHEY, CDR2 SMNVEV (reference sequence). The length of the CDR3 is 16 residues. V dropped 3 bases and J dropped 0; count of bases not matched to a gene: 1. DNA of the CDR3: TGTGCCAGCAGTTTCACTAGCGGGAGCTCCTACAATGAGCAGTTCTTC. It is translated as CASSFTSGSSYNEQFF.

The chain recombines TRBV10-3 with TRBJ2-5; 7 nucleotides line up with TRBD2. Germline values: CDR1 ENHRY, CDR2 SYGVKD. The CDR3 sequence is 15 residues long. Germline trimming cut 1 base from V and 5 bases from J; bases unmatched to any gene: 7. As DNA, the CDR3 is TGTGCCATCAGTGAGTTTACGGCGGGAGTTGAGACCCAGTACTTC. Translating gives CAISEFTAGVETQYF.

This clone was counted once. The chain joins TRBV10-1 to TRBJ2-1; a possible D gene is TRBD1 (7 bases). The CDR3 extends over 15 amino acids. Trimming took off 5 bases at V and 0 bases at J, with 11 bases between the two ends. The germline CDR1 and CDR2 sequences are WNHNN and SYGVQD (reference sequence). The CDR3 loop reads CASSPGGSSYNEQFF. CDR3 bases: TGCGCCAGCAGTCCAGGGGGGAGCTCCTACAATGAGCAGTTCTTC.

The rearrangement uses TRBV5-1 and TRBJ2-3, with D perhaps TRBD2 (6 bases). The length of the CDR3 is 15 residues. Germline CDR1 and CDR2: SGHRS and YFSETQ. Trimming took off 5 bases at V and 4 bases at J, with 17 bases between the two ends. The CDR3 loop reads CASRVRDFISDTQYF. The CDR3 coding sequence is TGCGCCAGCAGGGTCCGGGACTTTATCTCAGATACGCAGTATTTT.

DNA for the CDR3: TGTGCCAGCAACAAAGGCAATCAGCCCCAGCATTTT. Protein product: CASNKGNQPQHF. The chain uses TRBV2 and TRBJ1-5; D unresolved. The CDR3 contains 12 residues. Per the germline V gene, CDR1 is SNHLY and CDR2 is FYNNEI. The germline V and J ends were trimmed by 7 bases and 2 bases, with 6 bases remaining between them.

The chain has TRBV5-6 and TRBJ2-1; a weak D match, TRBD2 (5 bases). V was pared by 2 bases and J by 5 bases, with 11 bases between. The CDR3 contains 14 residues. Germline CDR1 reads SGHDT; CDR2 reads YYEEEE. Here the CDR3 DNA reads TGTGCCAGCAGCTTAGGAGGAACAAACAATGAGCAGTTCTTC. Translating gives CASSLGGTNNEQFF. The complete variable domain, with remaining parts taken from reference TRBV5-6 and TRBJ2-1, reads DAGVTQSPTHLIKTRGQQVTLRCSPKSGHDTVSWYQQALGQGPQFIFQYYEEEERQRGNFPDRFSGHQFPNYSSELNVNALLLGDSALYLCASSLGGTNNEQFFGPGTRLTVL.

The rearrangement uses TRBV28 and TRBJ2-5; TRBD1 aligns across 7 bases. CDR3 length: 15 residues. CDR1 and CDR2 (germline): MDHEN, SYDVKM. V lost 10 bases and J lost 5; bases outside the gene matches: 16. The CDR3 reads CATAGTGVRRETQYF. Written as DNA, the CDR3 is TGTGCCACCGCGGGTACAGGGGTAAGGCGGGAGACCCAGTACTTC.

The chain has TRBV7-2 and TRBJ1-4; the D is unclear. Germline CDR1 reads SGHTA; CDR2 reads FQGNSA. The CDR3 contains 15 residues. V gave up 3 bases and J gave up 0 bases, with 8 bases separating them. The CDR3 here is CASSFDASTNEKLFF. For the CDR3, the DNA is TGTGCCAGCAGCTTTGACGCGTCAACTAATGAAAAACTGTTTTTT.

The chain combines TRBV30 with TRBJ2-7; 11 bases map to TRBD1. CDR1 and CDR2 from the germline V gene are GTSNPN and SVGIG (reference sequence). J lost 2 bases, V lost 3 bases, and 3 bases had no gene match. CDR3 size: 14 residues. CDR3 sequence reads: CAWRDRGRAYEQYF. For the CDR3, the DNA is TGTGCCTGGAGGGACAGGGGGCGCGCCTACGAGCAGTACTTC.

V gene TRBV2 combines with J gene TRBJ1-2; 8 bases are a match to TRBD1. Germline lookup yields CDR1 SNHLY and CDR2 FYNNEI. The CDR3 loop spans 15 amino acids. With V trimmed by 6 bases and J by 1 base, 7 bases remained unmatched. As DNA, the CDR3 is TGTGCCAGCAGGGACAGGGAGTGGGGTAACTATGGCTACACCTTC. Its protein is CASRDREWGNYGYTF.

The J gene is TRBJ2-7, the V gene TRBV5-6, with D tentatively TRBD2 (6 bases). Germline CDR1 SGHDT, CDR2 YYEEEE. This CDR3 is 15 amino acids long. The V and J ends lost 4 bases and 0 bases respectively, with 14 bases between them. The DNA for the CDR3 is TGTGCCAGCAGCGCCCGAGCGCGGGACTCCTACGAGCAGTACTTC. It translates to CASSARARDSYEQYF. The variable domain in full, with the rest retrieved from reference TRBV5-6 and TRBJ2-7, is DAGVTQSPTHLIKTRGQQVTLRCSPKSGHDTVSWYQQALGQGPQFIFQYYEEEERQRGNFPDRFSGHQFPNYSSELNVNALLLGDSALYLCASSARARDSYEQYFGPGTRLTVT.

The chain has TRBV5-4 and TRBJ2-1; 10 bases align to TRBD2. Trimming removed 4 bases from V and 4 bases from J; junction bases left unmatched: 5. Looked up from germline, CDR1 is SGHNT and CDR2 is YYREEE (reference sequence). The CDR3 loop spans 15 amino acids. Here the CDR3 DNA reads TGTGCCAGCAGCCAAGAGACTAGCGGGTACAATGAGCAGTTCTTC. Amino acids: CASSQETSGYNEQFF.

The gene calls are TRBV19 and TRBJ1-4; D gene unclear. This CDR3 comprises 15 residues. Looked up from germline, CDR1 is LNHDA and CDR2 is SQIVND (reference sequence). Trimming took off 3 bases at V and 7 bases at J, with 15 bases between the two ends. The CDR3 region has the DNA TGTGCCAGTAGTATCCGCTCAAGGTTCGGTGAAAAACTGTTTTTT. It translates to CASSIRSRFGEKLFF.

The chain links TRBV10-1 to TRBJ2-2; D is uncertain. This CDR3 comprises 13 residues. The V gene lost 3 bases and the J gene lost 5 bases, with 7 bases spanning the gap. Germline CDR1 WNHNN, CDR2 SYGVQD (reference sequence). The CDR3 protein is CASSERETGELFF. The CDR3 DNA reads TGCGCCAGCAGTGAAAGGGAAACCGGGGAGCTGTTTTTT.

The rearrangement links TRBV11-2 to TRBJ2-7; possible D gene TRBD2, 5 bases. Germline V gives CDR1 SGHAT, CDR2 FQNNGV. The V end was cut by 5 bases, the J end by 4 bases, with 9 bases between. The CDR3 consists of 12 residues. CDR3 loop: CASSGGIYEQYV. CDR3 DNA: TGTGCCAGCAGCGGAGGTATTTACGAGCAGTACGTC.

The V call is TRBV10-3, the J call TRBJ2-5, with D unclear. Trimming took 6 bases from V and 5 from J, leaving 13 bases between them. CDR1 is ENHRY, CDR2 SYGVKD, per germline. The CDR3 is made up of 13 amino acids. The CDR3 is CAIRSLVAETQYF. The DNA for the CDR3 is TGTGCCATCAGATCTCTTGTTGCGGAGACCCAGTACTTC.

The gene calls are TRBV10-2 and TRBJ1-4, with a tentative D call TRBD1 (6 bases). Germline CDR1 reads WSHSY; CDR2 reads SAAADI. Trimming stripped 0 bases from V and 7 bases from J, with 9 bases between. CDR3 length: 14 amino acids. In DNA, the CDR3 is TGCGCCAGCAGTGAGTCAGGGGGACGTGAAAAACTGTTTTTT. It specifies CASSESGGREKLFF.

The J gene is TRBJ2-3, the V gene TRBV7-6; 7 nucleotides agree with TRBD1. From germline, CDR1 is SGHVS and CDR2 FNYEAQ. Unmatched junction bases numbered 13, after V lost 5 bases and J lost 8 bases. The CDR3 is 15 amino acids. CDR3 protein: CASSTRTGFLSTQYF. For the CDR3, the DNA is TGTGCCAGCAGCACCCGGACAGGATTCCTGAGTACGCAGTATTTT.

The chain is built from TRBV28 and TRBJ2-3; D perhaps matches TRBD2 (5 bases). The ends were cut back, 9 bases at V and 0 bases at J, with 10 bases in the middle. CDR3 length: 13 amino acids. The V gene's germline CDR1 is MDHEN and CDR2 SYDVKM. The CDR3 protein is CASRRTSTDTQYF. CDR3 coding DNA: TGTGCCAGTAGGCGGACTAGCACAGATACGCAGTATTTT. The whole variable domain, filled in from reference TRBV28 and TRBJ2-3, reads DVKVTQSSRYLVKRTGEKVFLECVQDMDHENMFWYRQDPGLGLRLIYFSYDVKMKEKGDIPEGYSVSREKKERFSLILESASTNQTSMYLCASRRTSTDTQYFGPGTRLTVL.